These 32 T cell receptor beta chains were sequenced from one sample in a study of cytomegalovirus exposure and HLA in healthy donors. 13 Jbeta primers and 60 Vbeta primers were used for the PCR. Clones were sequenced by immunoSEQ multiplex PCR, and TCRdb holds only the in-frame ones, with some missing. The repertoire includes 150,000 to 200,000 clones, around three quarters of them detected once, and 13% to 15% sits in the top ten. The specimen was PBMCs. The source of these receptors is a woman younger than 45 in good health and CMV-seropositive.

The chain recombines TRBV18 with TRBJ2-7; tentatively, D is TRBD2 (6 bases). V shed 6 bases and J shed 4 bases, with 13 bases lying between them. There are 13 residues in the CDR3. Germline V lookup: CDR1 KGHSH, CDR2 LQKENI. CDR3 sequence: CASSTGVGYEQYF. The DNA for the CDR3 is TGTGCCAGCTCTACGGGAGTTGGGTACGAGCAGTACTTC.

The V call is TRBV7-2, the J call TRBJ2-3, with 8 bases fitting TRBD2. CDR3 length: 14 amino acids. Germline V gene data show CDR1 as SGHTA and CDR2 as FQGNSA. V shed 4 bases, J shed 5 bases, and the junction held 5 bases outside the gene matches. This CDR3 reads CASSYLTSEDTQYF. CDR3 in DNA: TGTGCCAGCAGCTACCTGACTAGCGAAGATACGCAGTATTTT.

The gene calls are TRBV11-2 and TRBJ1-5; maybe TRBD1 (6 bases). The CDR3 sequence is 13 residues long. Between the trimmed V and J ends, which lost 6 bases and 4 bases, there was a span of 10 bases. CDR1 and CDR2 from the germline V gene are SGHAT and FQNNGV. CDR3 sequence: CASSRGGNQPQHF. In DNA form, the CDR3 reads TGTGCCAGCAGTAGGGGGGGGAATCAGCCCCAGCATTTT.

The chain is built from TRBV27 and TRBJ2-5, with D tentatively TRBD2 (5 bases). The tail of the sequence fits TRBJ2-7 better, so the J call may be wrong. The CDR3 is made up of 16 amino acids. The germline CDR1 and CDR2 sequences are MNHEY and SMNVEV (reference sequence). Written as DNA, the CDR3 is TGTGCCAGCAGTTTATCGCCGAGGGTCTCTAGCCTCGAGCAGTACTTC. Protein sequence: CASSLSPRVSSLEQYF.

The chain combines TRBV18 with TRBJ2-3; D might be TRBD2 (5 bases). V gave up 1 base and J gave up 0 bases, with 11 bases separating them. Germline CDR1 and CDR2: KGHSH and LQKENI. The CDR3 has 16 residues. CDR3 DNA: TGTGCCAGCTCACCACGTCTGCTAGCAAGCACAGATACGCAGTATTTT. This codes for CASSPRLLASTDTQYF.

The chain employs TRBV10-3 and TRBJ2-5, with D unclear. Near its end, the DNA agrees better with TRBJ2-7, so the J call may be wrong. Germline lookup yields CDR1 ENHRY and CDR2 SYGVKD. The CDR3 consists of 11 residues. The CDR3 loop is CAISDTNEQYF. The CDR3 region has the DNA TGTGCCATCAGTGATACTAACGAGCAGTACTTC.

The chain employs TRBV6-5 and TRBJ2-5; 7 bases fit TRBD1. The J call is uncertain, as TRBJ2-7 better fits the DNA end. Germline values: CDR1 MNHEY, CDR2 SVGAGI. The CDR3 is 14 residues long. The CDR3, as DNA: TGTGCCAGCGCCCTAGACAGGGTCTCCTACGAGCAGTACTTC. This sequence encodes CASALDRVSYEQYF.

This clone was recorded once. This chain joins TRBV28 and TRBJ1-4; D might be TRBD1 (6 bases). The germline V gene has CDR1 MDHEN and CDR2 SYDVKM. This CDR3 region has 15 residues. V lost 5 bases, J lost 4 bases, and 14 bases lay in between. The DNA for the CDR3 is TGTGCCAGCAGTAGACCAGGGGCTAATAATGAAAAACTGTTTTTT. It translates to CASSRPGANNEKLFF.

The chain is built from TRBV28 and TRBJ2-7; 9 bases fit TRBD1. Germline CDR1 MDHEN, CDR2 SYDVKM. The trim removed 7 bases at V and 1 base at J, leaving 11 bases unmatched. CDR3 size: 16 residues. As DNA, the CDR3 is TGTGCCAGCATTGCAGACAGGGGGAAGCTATCCTACGAGCAGTACTTC. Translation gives CASIADRGKLSYEQYF.

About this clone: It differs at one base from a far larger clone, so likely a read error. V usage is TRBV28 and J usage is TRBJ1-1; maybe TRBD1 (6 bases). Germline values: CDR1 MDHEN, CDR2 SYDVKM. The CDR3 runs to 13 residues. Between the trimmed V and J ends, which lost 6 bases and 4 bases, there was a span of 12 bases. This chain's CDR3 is CASSREGVTEAFF. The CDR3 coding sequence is TGTGCCAGCAGCCGAGAGGGGGTCACTGAAGCTTTCTTT.

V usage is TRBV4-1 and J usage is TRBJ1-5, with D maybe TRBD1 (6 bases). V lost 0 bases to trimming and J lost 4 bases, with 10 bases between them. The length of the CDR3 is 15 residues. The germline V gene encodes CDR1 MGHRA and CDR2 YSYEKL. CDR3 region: CASSQDGTPNQPQHF. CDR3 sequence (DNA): TGCGCCAGCAGCCAAGATGGGACACCGAATCAGCCCCAGCATTTT.

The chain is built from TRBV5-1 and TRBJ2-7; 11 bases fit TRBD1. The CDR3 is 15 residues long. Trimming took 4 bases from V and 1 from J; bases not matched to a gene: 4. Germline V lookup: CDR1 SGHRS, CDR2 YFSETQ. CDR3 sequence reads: CASSHRDRGSYEQYF. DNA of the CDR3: TGCGCCAGCAGCCACCGGGACAGGGGGTCCTACGAGCAGTACTTC.

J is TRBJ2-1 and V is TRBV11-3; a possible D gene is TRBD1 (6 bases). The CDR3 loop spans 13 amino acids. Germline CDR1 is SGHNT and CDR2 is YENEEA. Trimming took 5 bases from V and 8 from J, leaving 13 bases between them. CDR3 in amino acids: CASSNNRDHEQFF. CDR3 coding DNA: TGTGCCAGCAGCAACAACAGGGACCATGAGCAGTTCTTC.

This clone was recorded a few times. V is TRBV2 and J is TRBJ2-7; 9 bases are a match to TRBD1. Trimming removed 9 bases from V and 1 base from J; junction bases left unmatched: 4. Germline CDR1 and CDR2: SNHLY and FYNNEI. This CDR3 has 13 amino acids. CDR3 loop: CARGTGTSYEQYF. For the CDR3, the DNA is TGTGCCAGAGGGACAGGGACTTCCTACGAGCAGTACTTC.

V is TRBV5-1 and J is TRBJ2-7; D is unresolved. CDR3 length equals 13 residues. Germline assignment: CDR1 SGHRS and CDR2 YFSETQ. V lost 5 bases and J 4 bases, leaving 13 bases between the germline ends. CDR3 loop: CASSVGVEYEQYF. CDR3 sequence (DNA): TGCGCCAGCAGTGTCGGAGTTGAGTACGAGCAGTACTTC.

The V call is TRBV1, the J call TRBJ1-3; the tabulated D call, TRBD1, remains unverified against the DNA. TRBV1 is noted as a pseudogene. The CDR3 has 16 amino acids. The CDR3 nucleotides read TGCACCAGCAGCCATGTCACAGGGATTACAGGAAACACCATATATTTT. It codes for CTSSHVTGITGNTIYF.

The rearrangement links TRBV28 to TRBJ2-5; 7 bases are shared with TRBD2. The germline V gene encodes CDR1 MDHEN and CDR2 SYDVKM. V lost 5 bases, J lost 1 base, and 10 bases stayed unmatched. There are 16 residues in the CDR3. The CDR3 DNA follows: TGTGCCAGCAGTCACCTGGGGGGGAGGCGCCAAGAGACCCAGTACTTC. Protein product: CASSHLGGRRQETQYF.

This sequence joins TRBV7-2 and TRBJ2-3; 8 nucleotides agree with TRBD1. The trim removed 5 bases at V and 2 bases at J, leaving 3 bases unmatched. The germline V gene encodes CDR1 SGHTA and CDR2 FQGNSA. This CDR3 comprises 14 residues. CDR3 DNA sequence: TGTGCCAGCAGCGCGGACAGGGCCACAGATACGCAGTATTTT. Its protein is CASSADRATDTQYF.

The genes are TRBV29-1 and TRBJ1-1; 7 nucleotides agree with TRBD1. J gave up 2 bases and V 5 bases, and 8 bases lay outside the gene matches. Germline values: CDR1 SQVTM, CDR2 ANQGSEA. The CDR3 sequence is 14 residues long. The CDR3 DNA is TGCAGCGTTTTCCTACAGGGGATTAACACTGAAGCTTTCTTT. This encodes CSVFLQGINTEAFF.

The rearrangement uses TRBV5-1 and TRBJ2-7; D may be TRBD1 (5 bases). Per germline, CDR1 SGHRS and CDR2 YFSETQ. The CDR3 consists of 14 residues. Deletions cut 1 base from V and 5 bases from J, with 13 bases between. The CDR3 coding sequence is TGCGCCAGCAGCTTGAGTCAGGGCCTCAACGAGCAGTACTTC. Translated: CASSLSQGLNEQYF. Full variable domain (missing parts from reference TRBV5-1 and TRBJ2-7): KAGVTQTPRYLIKTRGQQVTLSCSPISGHRSVSWYQQTPGQGLQFLFEYFSETQRNKGNFPGRFSGRQFSNSRSEMNVSTLELGDSALYLCASSLSQGLNEQYFGPGTRLTVT.

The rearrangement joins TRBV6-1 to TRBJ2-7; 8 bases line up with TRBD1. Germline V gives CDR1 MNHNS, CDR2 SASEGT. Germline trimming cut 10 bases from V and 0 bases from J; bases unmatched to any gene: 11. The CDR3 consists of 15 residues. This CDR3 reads CATKVDRGLSYEQYF. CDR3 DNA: TGTGCCACCAAAGTCGACAGGGGCCTCTCCTACGAGCAGTACTTC.

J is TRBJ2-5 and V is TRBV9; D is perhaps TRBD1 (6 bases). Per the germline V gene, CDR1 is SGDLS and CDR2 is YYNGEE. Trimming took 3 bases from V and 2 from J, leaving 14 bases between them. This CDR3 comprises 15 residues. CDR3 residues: CASSEGVPPQETQYF. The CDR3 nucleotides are TGTGCCAGCAGCGAGGGGGTACCTCCACAAGAGACCCAGTACTTC.

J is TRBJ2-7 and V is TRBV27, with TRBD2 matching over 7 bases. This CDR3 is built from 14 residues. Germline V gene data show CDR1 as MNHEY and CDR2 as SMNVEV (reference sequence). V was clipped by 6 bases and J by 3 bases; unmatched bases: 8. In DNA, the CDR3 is TGTGCCAGCAGCTGGGGGGTAGCGGGCTACGAGCAGTACTTC. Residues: CASSWGVAGYEQYF.

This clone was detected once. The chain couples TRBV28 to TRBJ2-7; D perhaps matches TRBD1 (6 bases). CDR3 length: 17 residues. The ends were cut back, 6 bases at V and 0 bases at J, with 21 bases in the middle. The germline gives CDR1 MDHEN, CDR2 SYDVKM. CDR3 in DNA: TGTGCCAGCAGGGCCCCGGGACACTGGAGAAACTCCTACGAGCAGTACTTC. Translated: CASRAPGHWRNSYEQYF. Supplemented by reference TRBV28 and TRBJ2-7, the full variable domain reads DVKVTQSSRYLVKRTGEKVFLECVQDMDHENMFWYRQDPGLGLRLIYFSYDVKMKEKGDIPEGYSVSREKKERFSLILESASTNQTSMYLCASRAPGHWRNSYEQYFGPGTRLTVT.

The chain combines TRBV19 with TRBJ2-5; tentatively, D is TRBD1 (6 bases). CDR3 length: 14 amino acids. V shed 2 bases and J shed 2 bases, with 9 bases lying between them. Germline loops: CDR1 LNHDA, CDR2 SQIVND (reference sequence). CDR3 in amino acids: CASSIRQGQETQYF. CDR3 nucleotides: TGTGCCAGTAGTATACGGCAGGGGCAAGAGACCCAGTACTTC.

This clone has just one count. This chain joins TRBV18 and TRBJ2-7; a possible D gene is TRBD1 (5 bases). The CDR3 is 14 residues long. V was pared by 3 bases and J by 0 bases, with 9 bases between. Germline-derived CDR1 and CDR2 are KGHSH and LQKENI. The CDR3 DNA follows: TGTGCCAGCTCACCGCGACAGTACTCCTACGAGCAGTACTTC. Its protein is CASSPRQYSYEQYF. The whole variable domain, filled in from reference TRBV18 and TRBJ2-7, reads NAGVMQNPRHLVRRRGQEARLRCSPMKGHSHVYWYRQLPEEGLKFMVYLQKENIIDESGMPKERFSAEFPKEGPSILRIQQVVRGDSAAYFCASSPRQYSYEQYFGPGTRLTVT.

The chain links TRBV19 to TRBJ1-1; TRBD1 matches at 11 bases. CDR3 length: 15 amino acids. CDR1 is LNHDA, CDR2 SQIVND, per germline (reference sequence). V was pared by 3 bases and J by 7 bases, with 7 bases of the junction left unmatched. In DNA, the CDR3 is TGTGCCAGTAGTATCCCGGACAGGGGGCGCGGTGAAGCTTTCTTT. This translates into CASSIPDRGRGEAFF. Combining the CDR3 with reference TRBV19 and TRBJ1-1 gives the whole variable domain DGGITQSPKYLFRKEGQNVTLSCEQNLNHDAMYWYRQDPGQGLRLIYYSQIVNDFQKGDIAEGYSVSREKKESFPLTVTSAQKNPTAFYLCASSIPDRGRGEAFFGQGTRLTVV.

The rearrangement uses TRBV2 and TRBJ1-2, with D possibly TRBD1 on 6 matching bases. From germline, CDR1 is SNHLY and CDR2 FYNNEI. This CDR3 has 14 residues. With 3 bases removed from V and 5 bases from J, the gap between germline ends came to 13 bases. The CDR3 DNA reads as TGTGCCAGCAGTGAGTCAGGGGATAGGTATGGCTACACCTTC. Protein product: CASSESGDRYGYTF.

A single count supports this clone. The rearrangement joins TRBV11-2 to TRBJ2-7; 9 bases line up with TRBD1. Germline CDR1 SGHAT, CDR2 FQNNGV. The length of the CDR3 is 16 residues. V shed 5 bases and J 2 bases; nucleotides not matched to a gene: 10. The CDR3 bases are TGTGCCAGCAGCCTCTTCCGACAGGGGGTCGCCTACGAGCAGTACTTC. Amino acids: CASSLFRQGVAYEQYF.

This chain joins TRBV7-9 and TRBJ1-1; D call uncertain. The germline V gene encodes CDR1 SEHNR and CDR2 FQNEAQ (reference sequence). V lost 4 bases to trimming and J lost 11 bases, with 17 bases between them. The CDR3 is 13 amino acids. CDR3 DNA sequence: TGTGCCAGCAGCTCCGGCGTCGGGGTCGAGGCTTTCTTT. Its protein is CASSSGVGVEAFF.

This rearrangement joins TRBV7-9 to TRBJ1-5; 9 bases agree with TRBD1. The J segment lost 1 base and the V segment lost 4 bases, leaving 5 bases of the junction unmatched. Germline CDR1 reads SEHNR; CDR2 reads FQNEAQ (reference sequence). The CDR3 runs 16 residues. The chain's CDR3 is CASSSPDRGSNQPQHF. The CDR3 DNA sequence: TGTGCCAGCAGCTCTCCGGACAGGGGAAGCAATCAGCCCCAGCATTTT.

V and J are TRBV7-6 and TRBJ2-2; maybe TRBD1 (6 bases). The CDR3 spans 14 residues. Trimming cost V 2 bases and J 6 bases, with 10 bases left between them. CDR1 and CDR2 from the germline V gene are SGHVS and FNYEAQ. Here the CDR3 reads CASSLSPGAGELFF. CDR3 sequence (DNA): TGTGCCAGCAGCTTAAGCCCAGGGGCCGGGGAGCTGTTTTTT.